This TCR beta chain stems from a study of technical replicates of blood from a handful of donors. Germline V gene lookup returns CDR1 SGHDN and CDR2 FVKESK. The CDR3 consists of 15 residues. V was trimmed by 1 base and J by 2 bases, leaving 12 bases between them. Method: immunoSEQ multiplex PCR; TCRdb's copy keeps in-frame clones and lacks some. The table has roughly 76,000 clones, 94% seen once. The gene calls are TRBV14 and TRBJ2-7, with a weak D call TRBD1 (6 bases). The sample comprised T cells isolated from PBMCs. The TCR comes from a human donor in good health. CDR3 DNA sequence: TGTGCCAGCAGCCAAGGCACAGGGTTAGCCTACGAGCAGTACTTC. This encodes CASSQGTGLAYEQYF. The full variable domain, completed using reference TRBV14 and TRBJ2-7, is EAGVTQFPSHSVIEKGQTVTLRCDPISGHDNLYWYRRVMGKEIKFLLHFVKESKQDESGMPNNRFLAERTGGTYSTLKVQPAELEDSGVYFCASSQGTGLAYEQYFGPGTRLTVT.